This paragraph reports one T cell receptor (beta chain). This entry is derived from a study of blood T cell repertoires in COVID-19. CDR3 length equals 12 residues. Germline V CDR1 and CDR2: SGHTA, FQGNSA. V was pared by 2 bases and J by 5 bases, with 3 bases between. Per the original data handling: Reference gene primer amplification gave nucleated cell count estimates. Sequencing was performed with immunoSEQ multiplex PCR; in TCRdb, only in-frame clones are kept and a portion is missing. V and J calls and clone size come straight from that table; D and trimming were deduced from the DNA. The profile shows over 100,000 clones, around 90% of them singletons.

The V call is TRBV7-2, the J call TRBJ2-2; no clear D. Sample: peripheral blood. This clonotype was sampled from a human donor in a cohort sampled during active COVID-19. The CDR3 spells CASSLRTGELFF. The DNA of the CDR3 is TGTGCCAGCAGCTTACGGACCGGGGAGCTGTTTTTT.